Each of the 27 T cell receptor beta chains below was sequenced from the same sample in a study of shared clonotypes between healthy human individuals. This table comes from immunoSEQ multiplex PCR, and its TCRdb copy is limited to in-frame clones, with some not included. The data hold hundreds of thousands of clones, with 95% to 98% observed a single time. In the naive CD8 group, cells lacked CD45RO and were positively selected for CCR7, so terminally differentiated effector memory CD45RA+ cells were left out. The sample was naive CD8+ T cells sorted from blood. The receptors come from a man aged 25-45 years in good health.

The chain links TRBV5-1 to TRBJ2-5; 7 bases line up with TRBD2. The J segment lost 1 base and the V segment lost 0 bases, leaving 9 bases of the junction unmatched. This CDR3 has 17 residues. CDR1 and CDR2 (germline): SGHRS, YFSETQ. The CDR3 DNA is TGCGCCAGCAGCTTGGTCTGGGCTAGCGGACGCCAAGAGACCCAGTACTTC. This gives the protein CASSLVWASGRQETQYF.

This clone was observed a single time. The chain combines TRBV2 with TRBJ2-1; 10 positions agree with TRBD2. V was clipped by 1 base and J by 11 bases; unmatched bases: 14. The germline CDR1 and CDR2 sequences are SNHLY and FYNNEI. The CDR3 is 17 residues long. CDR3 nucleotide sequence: TGTGCCAGCAGTGAAGTCCCTAGCGGGAGCGGTCGGGTTAAGCAGTTCTTC. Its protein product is CASSEVPSGSGRVKQFF.

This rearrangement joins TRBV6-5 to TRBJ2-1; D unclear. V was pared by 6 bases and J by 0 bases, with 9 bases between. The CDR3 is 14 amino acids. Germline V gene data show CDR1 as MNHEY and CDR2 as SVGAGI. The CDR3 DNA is TGTGCCAGCAGGGCCGGTGCCTCCTACAATGAGCAGTTCTTC. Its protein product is CASRAGASYNEQFF.

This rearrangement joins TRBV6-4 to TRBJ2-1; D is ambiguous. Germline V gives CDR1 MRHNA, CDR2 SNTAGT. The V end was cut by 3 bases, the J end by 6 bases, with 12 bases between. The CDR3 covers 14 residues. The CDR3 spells CASSESRWGNEQFF. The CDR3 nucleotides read TGTGCCAGCAGTGAGTCGAGATGGGGCAATGAGCAGTTCTTC.

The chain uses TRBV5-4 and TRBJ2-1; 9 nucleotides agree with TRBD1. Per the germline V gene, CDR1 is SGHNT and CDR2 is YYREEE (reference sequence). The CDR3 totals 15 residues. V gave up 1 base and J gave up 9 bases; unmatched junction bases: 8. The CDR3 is CASSLRRGTGFEQFF. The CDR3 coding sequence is TGTGCCAGCAGCTTGAGACGCGGGACAGGGTTTGAGCAGTTCTTC.

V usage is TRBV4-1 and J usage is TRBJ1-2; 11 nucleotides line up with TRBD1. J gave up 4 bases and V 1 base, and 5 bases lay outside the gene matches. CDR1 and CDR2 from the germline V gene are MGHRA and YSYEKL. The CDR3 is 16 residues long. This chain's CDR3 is CASSQARTGGIYGYTF. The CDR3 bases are TGCGCCAGCAGCCAAGCCCGGACAGGGGGCATCTATGGCTACACCTTC.

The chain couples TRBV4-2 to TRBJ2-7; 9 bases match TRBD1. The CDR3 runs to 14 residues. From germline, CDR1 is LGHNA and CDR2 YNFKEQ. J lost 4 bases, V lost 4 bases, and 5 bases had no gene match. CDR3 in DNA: TGTGCCAGCAGCCTGGCCGGGACAGGGTACGAGCAGTACTTC. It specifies CASSLAGTGYEQYF.

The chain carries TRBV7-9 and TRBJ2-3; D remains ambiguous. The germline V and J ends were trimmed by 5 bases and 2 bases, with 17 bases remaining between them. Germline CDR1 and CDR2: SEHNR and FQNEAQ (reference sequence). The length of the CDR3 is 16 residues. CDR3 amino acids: CASSPNHTPSTDTQYF. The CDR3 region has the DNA TGTGCCAGCAGCCCCAATCATACCCCATCCACAGATACGCAGTATTTT. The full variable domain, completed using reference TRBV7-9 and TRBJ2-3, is DTGVSQNPRHKITKRGQNVTFRCDPISEHNRLYWYRQTLGQGPEFLTYFQNEAQLEKSRLLSDRFSAERPKGSFSTLEIQRTEQGDSAMYLCASSPNHTPSTDTQYFGPGTRLTVL.

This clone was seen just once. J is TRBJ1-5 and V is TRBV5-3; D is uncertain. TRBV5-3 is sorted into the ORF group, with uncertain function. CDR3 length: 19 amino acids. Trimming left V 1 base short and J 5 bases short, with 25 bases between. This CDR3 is CARSLSMAVNCGWHQPQHF. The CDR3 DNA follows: TGTGCCAGAAGCTTGTCTATGGCGGTCAACTGTGGGTGGCATCAGCCCCAGCATTTT.

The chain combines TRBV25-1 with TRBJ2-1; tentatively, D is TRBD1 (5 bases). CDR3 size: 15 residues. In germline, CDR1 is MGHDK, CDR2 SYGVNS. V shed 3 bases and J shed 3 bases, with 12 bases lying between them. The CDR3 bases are TGTGCCAGCAGTGACGGTTTAGGGGACTACAATGAGCAGTTCTTC. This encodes CASSDGLGDYNEQFF.

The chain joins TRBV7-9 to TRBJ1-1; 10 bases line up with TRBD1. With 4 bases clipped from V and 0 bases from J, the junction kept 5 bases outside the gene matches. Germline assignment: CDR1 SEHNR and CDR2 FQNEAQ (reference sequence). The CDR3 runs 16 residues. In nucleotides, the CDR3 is TGTGCCAGCAGCTATTCGGGACAGGGGATGAACACTGAAGCTTTCTTT. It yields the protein CASSYSGQGMNTEAFF. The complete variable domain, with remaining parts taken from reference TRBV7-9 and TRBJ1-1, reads DTGVSQNPRHKITKRGQNVTFRCDPISEHNRLYWYRQTLGQGPEFLTYFQNEAQLEKSRLLSDRFSAERPKGSFSTLEIQRTEQGDSAMYLCASSYSGQGMNTEAFFGQGTRLTVV.

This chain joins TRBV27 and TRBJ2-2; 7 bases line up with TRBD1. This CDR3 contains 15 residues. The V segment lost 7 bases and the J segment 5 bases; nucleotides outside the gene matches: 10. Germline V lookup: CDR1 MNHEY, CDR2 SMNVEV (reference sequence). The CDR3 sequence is CASTPLTGPTGELFF. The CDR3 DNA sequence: TGTGCCAGCACCCCCCTGACAGGGCCGACCGGGGAGCTGTTTTTT.

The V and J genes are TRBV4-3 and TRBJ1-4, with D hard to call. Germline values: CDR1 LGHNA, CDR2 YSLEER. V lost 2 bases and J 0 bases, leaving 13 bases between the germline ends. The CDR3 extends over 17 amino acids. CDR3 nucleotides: TGCGCCAGCAGCCAACGGTGGCTCGCCGCAACTAATGAAAAACTGTTTTTT. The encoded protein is CASSQRWLAATNEKLFF.

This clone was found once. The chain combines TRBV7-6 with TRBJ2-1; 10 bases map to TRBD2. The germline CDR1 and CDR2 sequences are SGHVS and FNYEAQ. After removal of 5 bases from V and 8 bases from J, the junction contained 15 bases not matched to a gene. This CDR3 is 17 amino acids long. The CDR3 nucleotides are TGTGCCAGCAGCGCTAGGGGGTCTAGCGGGAGTCGTCATGAGCAGTTCTTC. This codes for CASSARGSSGSRHEQFF.

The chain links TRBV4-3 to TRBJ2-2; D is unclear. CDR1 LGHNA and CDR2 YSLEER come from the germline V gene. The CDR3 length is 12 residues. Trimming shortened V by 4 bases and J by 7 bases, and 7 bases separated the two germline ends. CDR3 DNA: TGCGCCAGCAGCCCCGGGTTCGGGGAGCTGTTTTTT. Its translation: CASSPGFGELFF.

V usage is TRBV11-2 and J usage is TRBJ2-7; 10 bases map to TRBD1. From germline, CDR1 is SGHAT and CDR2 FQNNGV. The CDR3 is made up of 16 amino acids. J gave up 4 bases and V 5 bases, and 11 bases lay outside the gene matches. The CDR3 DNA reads TGTGCCAGCAGCCCCACCTTGGGGGACAGGGGTTACGAGCAGTACTTC. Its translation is CASSPTLGDRGYEQYF.

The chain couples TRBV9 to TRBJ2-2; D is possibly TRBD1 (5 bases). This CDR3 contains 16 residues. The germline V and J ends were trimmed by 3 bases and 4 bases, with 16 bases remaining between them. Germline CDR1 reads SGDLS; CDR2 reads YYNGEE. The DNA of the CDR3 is TGTGCCAGCAGCGACCCCCCAGGGATGAGCACCGGGGAGCTGTTTTTT. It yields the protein CASSDPPGMSTGELFF.

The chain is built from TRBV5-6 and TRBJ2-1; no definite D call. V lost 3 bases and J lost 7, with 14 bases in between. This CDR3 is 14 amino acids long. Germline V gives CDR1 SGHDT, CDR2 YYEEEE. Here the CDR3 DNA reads TGTGCCAGCAGCTCCACGATTACCCTAAATGAGCAGTTCTTC. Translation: CASSSTITLNEQFF. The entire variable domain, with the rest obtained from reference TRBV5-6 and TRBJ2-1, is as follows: DAGVTQSPTHLIKTRGQQVTLRCSPKSGHDTVSWYQQALGQGPQFIFQYYEEEERQRGNFPDRFSGHQFPNYSSELNVNALLLGDSALYLCASSSTITLNEQFFGPGTRLTVL.

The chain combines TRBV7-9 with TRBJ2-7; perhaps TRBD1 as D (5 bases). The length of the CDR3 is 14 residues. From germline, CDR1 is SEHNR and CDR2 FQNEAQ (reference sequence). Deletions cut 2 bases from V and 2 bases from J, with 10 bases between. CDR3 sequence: CASSLQGYPYEQYF. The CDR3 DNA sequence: TGTGCCAGCAGCTTACAGGGTTATCCCTACGAGCAGTACTTC.

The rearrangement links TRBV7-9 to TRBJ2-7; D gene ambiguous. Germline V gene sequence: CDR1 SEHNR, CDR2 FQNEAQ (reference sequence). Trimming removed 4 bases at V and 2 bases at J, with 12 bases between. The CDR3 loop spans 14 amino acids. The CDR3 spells CASSSPDSPYEQYF. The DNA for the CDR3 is TGTGCCAGCAGCTCCCCCGACTCCCCCTACGAGCAGTACTTC. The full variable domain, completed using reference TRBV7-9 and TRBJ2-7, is DTGVSQNPRHKITKRGQNVTFRCDPISEHNRLYWYRQTLGQGPEFLTYFQNEAQLEKSRLLSDRFSAERPKGSFSTLEIQRTEQGDSAMYLCASSSPDSPYEQYFGPGTRLTVT.

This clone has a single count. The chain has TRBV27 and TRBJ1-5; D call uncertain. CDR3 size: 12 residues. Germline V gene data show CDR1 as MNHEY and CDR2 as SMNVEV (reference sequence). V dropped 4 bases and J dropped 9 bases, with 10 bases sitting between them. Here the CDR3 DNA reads TGTGCCAGCAGTTCTTCCGGGTGGCCCCAGCATTTT. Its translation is CASSSSGWPQHF.

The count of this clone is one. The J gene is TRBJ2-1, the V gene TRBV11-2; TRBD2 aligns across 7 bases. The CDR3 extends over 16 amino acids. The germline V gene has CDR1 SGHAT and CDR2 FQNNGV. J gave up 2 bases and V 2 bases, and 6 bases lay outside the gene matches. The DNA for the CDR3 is TGTGCCAGCAGCTTAACGCGGGAGCCCCCCTACAATGAGCAGTTCTTC. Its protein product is CASSLTREPPYNEQFF.

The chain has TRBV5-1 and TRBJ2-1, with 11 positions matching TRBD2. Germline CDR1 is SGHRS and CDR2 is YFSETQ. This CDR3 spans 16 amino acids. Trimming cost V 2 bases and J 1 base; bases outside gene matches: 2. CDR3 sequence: CASSLLAGESYNEQFF. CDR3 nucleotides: TGCGCCAGCAGCTTACTAGCGGGAGAGTCCTACAATGAGCAGTTCTTC. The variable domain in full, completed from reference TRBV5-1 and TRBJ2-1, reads KAGVTQTPRYLIKTRGQQVTLSCSPISGHRSVSWYQQTPGQGLQFLFEYFSETQRNKGNFPGRFSGRQFSNSRSEMNVSTLELGDSALYLCASSLLAGESYNEQFFGPGTRLTVL.

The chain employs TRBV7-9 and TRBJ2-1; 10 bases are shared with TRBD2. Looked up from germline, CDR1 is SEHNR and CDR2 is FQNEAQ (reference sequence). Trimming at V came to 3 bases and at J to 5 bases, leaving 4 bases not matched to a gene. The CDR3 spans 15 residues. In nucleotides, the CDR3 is TGTGCCAGCAGCTTTACTAGCGGGATAAACAATGAGCAGTTCTTC. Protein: CASSFTSGINNEQFF. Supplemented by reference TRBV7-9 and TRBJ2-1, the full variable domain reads DTGVSQNPRHKITKRGQNVTFRCDPISEHNRLYWYRQTLGQGPEFLTYFQNEAQLEKSRLLSDRFSAERPKGSFSTLEIQRTEQGDSAMYLCASSFTSGINNEQFFGPGTRLTVL.

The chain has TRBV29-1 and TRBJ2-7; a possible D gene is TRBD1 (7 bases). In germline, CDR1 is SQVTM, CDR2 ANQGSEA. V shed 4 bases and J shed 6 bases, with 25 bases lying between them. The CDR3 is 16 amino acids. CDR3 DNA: TGCAGCGTTGTGGGGCGAAGACAGGGAGGTTTTCCCGAGCAGTACTTC. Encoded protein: CSVVGRRQGGFPEQYF.

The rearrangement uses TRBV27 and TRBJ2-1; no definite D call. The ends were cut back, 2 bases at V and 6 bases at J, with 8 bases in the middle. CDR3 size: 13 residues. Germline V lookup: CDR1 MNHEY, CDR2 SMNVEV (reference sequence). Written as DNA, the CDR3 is TGTGCCAGCAGTTTAATGTGGAGCAATGAGCAGTTCTTC. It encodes CASSLMWSNEQFF.

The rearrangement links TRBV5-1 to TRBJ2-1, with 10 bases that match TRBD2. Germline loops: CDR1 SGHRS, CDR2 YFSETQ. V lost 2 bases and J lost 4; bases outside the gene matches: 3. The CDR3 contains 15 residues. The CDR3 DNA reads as TGCGCCAGCAGCTTCGGGACTAGCGAATACAATGAGCAGTTCTTC. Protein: CASSFGTSEYNEQFF.